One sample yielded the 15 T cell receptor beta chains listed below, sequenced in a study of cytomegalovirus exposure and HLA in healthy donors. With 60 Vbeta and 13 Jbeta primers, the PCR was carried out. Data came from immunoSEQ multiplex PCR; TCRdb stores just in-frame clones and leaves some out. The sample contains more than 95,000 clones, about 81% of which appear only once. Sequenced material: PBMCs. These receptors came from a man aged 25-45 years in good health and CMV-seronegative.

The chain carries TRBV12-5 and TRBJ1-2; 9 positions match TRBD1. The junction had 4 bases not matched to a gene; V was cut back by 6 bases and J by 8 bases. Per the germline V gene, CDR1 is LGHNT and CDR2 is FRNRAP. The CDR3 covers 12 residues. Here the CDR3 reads CASGDRGNGYTF. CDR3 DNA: TGTGCTAGTGGGGACAGGGGCAACGGCTACACCTTC. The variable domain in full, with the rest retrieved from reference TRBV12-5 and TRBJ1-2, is DARVTQTPRHKVTEMGQEVTMRCQPILGHNTVFWYRQTMMQGLELLAYFRNRAPLDDSGMPKDRFSAEMPDATLATLKIQPSEPRDSAVYFCASGDRGNGYTFGSGTRLTVV.

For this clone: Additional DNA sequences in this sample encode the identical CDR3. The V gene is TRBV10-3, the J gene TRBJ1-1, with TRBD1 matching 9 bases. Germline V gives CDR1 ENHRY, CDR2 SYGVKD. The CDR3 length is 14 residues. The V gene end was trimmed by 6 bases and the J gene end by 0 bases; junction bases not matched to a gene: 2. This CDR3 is CAISGQGLNTEAFF. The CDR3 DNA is TGTGCCATCAGCGGACAGGGGCTGAACACTGAAGCTTTCTTT.

CDR3 protein: CASSLEGQAYEQYF. The CDR3 DNA is TGTGCCAGCAGCTTAGAAGGACAGGCTTACGAGCAGTACTTC. This chain connects TRBV7-9 to TRBJ2-7; 7 bases are shared with TRBD1. The CDR3 consists of 14 residues. The V and J ends lost 1 base and 4 bases, in that order; junction bases with no gene match: 4. CDR1 and CDR2 from the germline V gene are SEHNR and FQNEAQ (reference sequence).

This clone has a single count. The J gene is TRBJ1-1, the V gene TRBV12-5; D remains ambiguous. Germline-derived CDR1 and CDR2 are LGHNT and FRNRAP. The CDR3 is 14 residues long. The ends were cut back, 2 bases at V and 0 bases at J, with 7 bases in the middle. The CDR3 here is CASGLPTMNTEAFF. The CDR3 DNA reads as TGTGCTAGTGGTTTGCCGACAATGAACACTGAAGCTTTCTTT.

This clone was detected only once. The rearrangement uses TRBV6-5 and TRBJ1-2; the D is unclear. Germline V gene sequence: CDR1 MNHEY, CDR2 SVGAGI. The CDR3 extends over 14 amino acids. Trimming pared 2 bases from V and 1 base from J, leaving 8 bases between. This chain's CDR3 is CASSYLRSNYGYTF. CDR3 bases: TGTGCCAGCAGTTACCTTAGAAGTAACTATGGCTACACCTTC.

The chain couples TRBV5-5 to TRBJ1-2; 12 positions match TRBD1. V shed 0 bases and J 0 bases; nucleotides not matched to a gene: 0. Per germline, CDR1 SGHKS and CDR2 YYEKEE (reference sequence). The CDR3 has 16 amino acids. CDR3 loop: CASSLGDRGPNYGYTF. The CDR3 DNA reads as TGTGCCAGCAGCTTGGGGGACAGGGGGCCTAACTATGGCTACACCTTC.

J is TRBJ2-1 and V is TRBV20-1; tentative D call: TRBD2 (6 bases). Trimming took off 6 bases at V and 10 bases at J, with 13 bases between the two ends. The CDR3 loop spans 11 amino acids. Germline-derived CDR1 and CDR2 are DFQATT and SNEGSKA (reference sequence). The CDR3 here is CSAETGLEQFF. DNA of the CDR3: TGCAGTGCCGAAACGGGACTGGAGCAGTTCTTC.

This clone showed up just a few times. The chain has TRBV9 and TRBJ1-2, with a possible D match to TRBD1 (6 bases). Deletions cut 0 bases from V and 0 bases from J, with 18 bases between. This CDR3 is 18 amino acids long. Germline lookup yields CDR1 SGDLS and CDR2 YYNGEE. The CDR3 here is CASSVGRTESRANYGYTF. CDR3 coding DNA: TGTGCCAGCAGCGTAGGGAGGACAGAGAGTAGAGCTAACTATGGCTACACCTTC.

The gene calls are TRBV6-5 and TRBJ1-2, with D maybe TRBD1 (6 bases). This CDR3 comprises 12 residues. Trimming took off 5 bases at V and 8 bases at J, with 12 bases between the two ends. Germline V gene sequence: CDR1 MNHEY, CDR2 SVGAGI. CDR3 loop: CASSRGMKGYTF. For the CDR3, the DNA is TGTGCCAGCAGTAGGGGGATGAAGGGCTACACCTTC.

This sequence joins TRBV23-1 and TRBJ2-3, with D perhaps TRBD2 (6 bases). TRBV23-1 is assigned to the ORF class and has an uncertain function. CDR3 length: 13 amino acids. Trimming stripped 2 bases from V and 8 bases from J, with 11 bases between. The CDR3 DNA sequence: TGCGCCAGCAGTCAACCTCCGGGACTTACGCAGTATTTT. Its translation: CASSQPPGLTQYF.

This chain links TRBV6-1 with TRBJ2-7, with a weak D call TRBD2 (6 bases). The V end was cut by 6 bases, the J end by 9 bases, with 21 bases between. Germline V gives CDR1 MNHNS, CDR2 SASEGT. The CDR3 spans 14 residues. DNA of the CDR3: TGTGCCAGCAGATTGGGCGGGAACCATTGGAGGCAGTACTTC. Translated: CASRLGGNHWRQYF.

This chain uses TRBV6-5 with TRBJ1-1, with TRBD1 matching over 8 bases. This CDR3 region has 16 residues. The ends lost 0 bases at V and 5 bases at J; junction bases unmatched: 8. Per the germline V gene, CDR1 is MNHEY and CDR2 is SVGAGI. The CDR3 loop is CASSYSPTGGRTEAFF. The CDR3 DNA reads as TGTGCCAGCAGTTACTCTCCAACAGGGGGTAGGACTGAAGCTTTCTTT.

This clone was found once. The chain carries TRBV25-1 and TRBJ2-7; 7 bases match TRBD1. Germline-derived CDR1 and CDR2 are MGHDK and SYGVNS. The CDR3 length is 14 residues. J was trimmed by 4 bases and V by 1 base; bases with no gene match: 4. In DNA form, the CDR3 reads TGTGCCAGCAGTGAATCTAGGGGGCAGTACGAGCAGTACTTC. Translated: CASSESRGQYEQYF.

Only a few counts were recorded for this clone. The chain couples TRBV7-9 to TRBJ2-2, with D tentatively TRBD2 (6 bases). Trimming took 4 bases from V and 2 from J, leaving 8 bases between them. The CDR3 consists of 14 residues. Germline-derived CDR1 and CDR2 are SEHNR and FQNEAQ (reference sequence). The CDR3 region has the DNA TGTGCCAGCAGCTCCGGGACTAACACCGGGGAGCTGTTTTTT. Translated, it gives CASSSGTNTGELFF.

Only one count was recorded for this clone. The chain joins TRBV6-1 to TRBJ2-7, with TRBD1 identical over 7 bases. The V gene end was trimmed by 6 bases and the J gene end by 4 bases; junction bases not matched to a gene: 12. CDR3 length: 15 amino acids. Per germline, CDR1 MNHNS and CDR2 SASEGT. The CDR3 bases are TGTGCCAGCAGCGGTATACAGGGGTGGAAGTACGAGCAGTACTTC. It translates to CASSGIQGWKYEQYF.